A selection of T cell receptor beta chains follows, all from one sample in a study of blood T cell repertoires in COVID-19. TCRdb keeps only in-frame clones here, not all; method: immunoSEQ multiplex PCR. Of around 65,000 clones in the sample, around four fifths were seen once. The sequenced sample was peripheral blood. The source of these receptors is a human donor in a cohort sampled during active COVID-19. CDR3s include the opening cysteine and the closing phenylalanine or tryptophan. The D gene is left open where the match is weak. Clone size, where shown, is once, few, many, or a class for clones that have expanded.

j_call clone_size v_call d_call cdr3_aa cdr3_nt
TRBJ2-3 few TRBV11-3 TRBD2 CASSLVFSSGGTDTQYF TGTGCCAGCAGCTTAGTGTTCTCTAGCGGGGGGACAGATACGCAGTATTTT
TRBJ2-1 NA TRBV9 TRBD2 CASSVVAGGTVVNEQFF TGTGCCAGCAGCGTAGTAGCGGGGGGGACCGTCGTCAATGAGCAGTTCTTC
TRBJ2-7 NA TRBV2 TRBD1 CASSGQGAGEQYF TGTGCCAGCAGTGGACAGGGGGCCGGCGAGCAGTACTTC
TRBJ1-2 NA TRBV27 NA CASTPGRGSYGYTF TGTGCCAGCACCCCTGGCAGGGGCTCCTATGGCTACACCTTC
TRBJ2-3 NA TRBV7-8 NA CASSLQAAGATDTQYF TGTGCCAGCAGCCTCCAAGCGGCGGGGGCCACAGATACGCAGTATTTT
TRBJ1-2 NA TRBV6-2/TRBV6-3 TRBD1 CASSYSGQGRSGYTF TGTGCCAGCAGTTACTCAGGACAGGGAAGAAGTGGCTACACCTTC
TRBJ2-7 NA TRBV19 TRBD1 CASSSLGGQGTPPYEQYF TGTGCCAGTAGTTCGTTGGGAGGACAGGGGACTCCCCCCTACGAGCAGTACTTC
TRBJ1-4 NA TRBV20-1 TRBD1 CSASSGTASLKLFF TGCAGTGCTAGTTCGGGGACAGCTTCTTTGAAACTGTTTTTT
TRBJ2-2 few TRBV5-4 NA CASSLDEGAVGELFF TGTGCCAGCAGCTTGGATGAGGGAGCGGTCGGGGAGCTGTTTTTT
TRBJ2-5 once TRBV7-2 NA CASSLQGHGETQYF TGTGCCAGCAGTCTCCAGGGCCACGGAGAGACCCAGTACTTC
TRBJ1-5 NA TRBV19 NA CASSIGARGATYSNQPQHF TGTGCCAGTAGTATTGGGGCACGGGGGGCAACTTATAGCAATCAGCCCCAGCATTTT
TRBJ2-2 once TRBV2 TRBD1 CASRADRAGELFF TGTGCCAGCAGAGCCGACAGGGCCGGGGAGCTGTTTTTT
TRBJ2-2 NA TRBV27 TRBD2 CASSQRGGFGGELFF TGTGCCAGCAGTCAGCGGGGGGGCTTTGGTGGGGAGCTGTTTTTT